This T cell receptor (beta chain) originates from a study of blood T cell repertoires in COVID-19. Assay: immunoSEQ multiplex PCR; the TCRdb copy retains only in-frame clones and omits some. The sample has around 200,000 clones, 70% to 85% seen once. This study enrolled people aged 18 to 89 from about 24 US geographic areas. The TCR comes from a woman younger than 45 who had recovered from COVID-19. The sample was PBMCs or T cells enriched from blood (not recorded which).

The DNA of the CDR3 is TGTGCCACCAGTGAAGACTATTATGGCTACACCTTC. Its translation is CATSEDYYGYTF. The chain uses TRBV24-1 and TRBJ1-2; no firm D call. Germline V CDR1 and CDR2: KGHDR, SFDVKD. The CDR3 covers 12 residues. Trimming shortened V by 4 bases and J by 5 bases, and 7 bases separated the two germline ends.